A selection of T cell receptor beta chains follows, all from one sample in a study of shared clonotypes between healthy human individuals. Generated by immunoSEQ multiplex PCR, the TCRdb table keeps only in-frame clones and is missing some. The table records some 2,500,000 clones, 80% to 95% of them present only once. Sequencing used naive CD4+ T cells from PBMCs. The source of these receptors is a man aged 18 to 30 in good health. Some clones in this sample may be carry-over from other donors' samples. Both conserved end residues are part of each CDR3. Each record gives: V gene, CDR3 length, D gene, clone size, J gene, CDR3 DNA, CDR3 protein. A D gene is named only where the DNA matches it firmly. The listing skips clone size in some rows; elsewhere it reads once, few, many or a size class.

V: TRBV5-1; length: 18; D: TRBD1; size: NA; J: TRBJ1-1; DNA: TGCGCCAGCAGCCCTAGGTCGACAGGGGGCGCGAGCGGAACTGAAGCTTTCTTT; CDR3: CASSPRSTGGASGTEAFF
V: TRBV5-6; length: 17; D: NA; size: NA; J: TRBJ1-1; DNA: TGTGCCAGCAGCGTTAGAGGGGGAACCTTGACGAACACTGAAGCTTTCTTT; CDR3: CASSVRGGTLTNTEAFF
V: TRBV19; length: 13; D: NA; size: once; J: TRBJ1-5; DNA: TGTGCCTCCGCCCAGGGCCCGGGTCAGCCCCAGCATTTT; CDR3: CASAQGPGQPQHF
V: TRBV6-1; length: 12; D: NA; size: NA; J: TRBJ2-7; DNA: TGTGCCAGCACCGCCATGCGGTACGAGCAGTACTTC; CDR3: CASTAMRYEQYF
V: TRBV7-3; length: 14; D: NA; size: NA; J: TRBJ2-1; DNA: TGTGCCAGCAGCTTATCTTCCGGGACAACTGAGCAGTTCTTC; CDR3: CASSLSSGTTEQFF
V: TRBV4-2; length: 15; D: NA; size: NA; J: TRBJ1-3; DNA: TGTGCCAGCAGCCAAACCCTAGGGGGAGGAAACACCATATATTTT; CDR3: CASSQTLGGGNTIYF
V: TRBV18; length: 17; D: NA; size: NA; J: TRBJ1-1; DNA: TGTGCCAGCTCACCACGGGGAGCTTCTGGGGGAGGTTCTGAAGCTTTCTTT; CDR3: CASSPRGASGGGSEAFF
V: TRBV2; length: 12; D: NA; size: NA; J: TRBJ2-7; DNA: TGTGCCAGCAGTGAAGGGTGGCAGCAGCAGTACTTT; CDR3: CASSEGWQQQYF
V: TRBV4-1; length: 15; D: TRBD2; size: NA; J: TRBJ2-3; DNA: TGCGCCAGCAGCCAGGGACTAGCTAGCACAGATACGCAGTATTTT; CDR3: CASSQGLASTDTQYF
V: TRBV19; length: 16; D: NA; size: NA; J: TRBJ2-2; DNA: TGTGCCAGTAGTATACTACGGCAGGGGCCCACCGGGGAGCTGTTTTTT; CDR3: CASSILRQGPTGELFF
V: TRBV28; length: 16; D: NA; size: NA; J: TRBJ2-1; DNA: TGTGCCAGCACCCAAAGGTCCGGGACCTCCTACAATGAGCAGTTCTTC; CDR3: CASTQRSGTSYNEQFF
V: TRBV2; length: 15; D: TRBD1; size: NA; J: TRBJ2-7; DNA: TGTGCCAGCAGTGCCGACAGGGGGAAAACCTACGAGCAGTACTTC; CDR3: CASSADRGKTYEQYF
V: TRBV7-2; length: 14; D: NA; size: NA; J: TRBJ2-2; DNA: TGTGCCAGCAGCTTAGATCTGCGTGGGGGGGAGCTGTTTTTT; CDR3: CASSLDLRGGELFF
V: TRBV4-3; length: 15; D: TRBD1; size: NA; J: TRBJ2-7; DNA: TGCGCCAGCAGCCAAACCGGGACAGGGGCCTACGAGCAGTACTTC; CDR3: CASSQTGTGAYEQYF
V: TRBV9; length: 16; D: NA; size: NA; J: TRBJ1-3; DNA: TGTGCCAGCAGCGGATCAGAAATTATCTCTGGAAACACCATATATTTT; CDR3: CASSGSEIISGNTIYF
V: TRBV28; length: 14; D: TRBD2; size: NA; J: TRBJ2-7; DNA: TGTGCCAGCAGTTTTGCTAGCGGAGAGGACGAGCAGTACTTC; CDR3: CASSFASGEDEQYF
V: TRBV6-5; length: 13; D: NA; size: NA; J: TRBJ1-1; DNA: TGTGCCAGCAGTTCCGGGACCCTATTTCAAGCTTTCTTT; CDR3: CASSSGTLFQAFF
V: TRBV20-1; length: 11; D: NA; size: NA; J: TRBJ2-1; DNA: TGCAGTGCTAGCACTAGCCCCCGGCTGTTCTTC; CDR3: CSASTSPRLFF
V: TRBV7-2; length: 16; D: TRBD2; size: NA; J: TRBJ2-2; DNA: TGTGCCAGCAGCCCCCCGGGGGGGACGAACACCGGGGAGCTGTTTTTT; CDR3: CASSPPGGTNTGELFF
V: TRBV27; length: 11; D: NA; size: NA; J: TRBJ2-5; DNA: TGTGCCACCCGTGAACGGGAGACCCAGTACTTC; CDR3: CATRERETQYF
V: TRBV9; length: 16; D: TRBD1; size: NA; J: TRBJ1-1; DNA: TGTGCCAGCAGCGTAGGGGCAGGGGGCGTGAACACTGAAGCTTTCTTT; CDR3: CASSVGAGGVNTEAFF
V: TRBV7-2; length: 15; D: TRBD1; size: NA; J: TRBJ1-5; DNA: TGTGCCAGCAGCTCACAGGGGGCTAGCAATCAGCCCCAGCATTTT; CDR3: CASSSQGASNQPQHF
V: TRBV6-1; length: 15; D: TRBD1; size: NA; J: TRBJ2-5; DNA: TGTGCCAGCGGGGACCGGGACAGGGCTCGAGAGACCCAGTACTTC; CDR3: CASGDRDRARETQYF
V: TRBV11-3; length: 13; D: NA; size: once; J: TRBJ2-1; DNA: TGTGCCAGCAGCTTATCAGGGAGCGATGAGCAGTTCTTC; CDR3: CASSLSGSDEQFF
V: TRBV4-1; length: 17; D: TRBD2; size: NA; J: TRBJ2-1; DNA: TGCGCCAGCAGCCAAGTCCCCCTAGCGGGAGGGAACAATGAGCAGTTCTTC; CDR3: CASSQVPLAGGNNEQFF
V: TRBV10-3; length: 16; D: NA; size: NA; J: TRBJ2-1; DNA: TGTGCCATCAGCCTTGACAGGAAAAGCCTCTACAATGAGCAGTTCTTC; CDR3: CAISLDRKSLYNEQFF
V: TRBV13; length: 16; D: TRBD1; size: NA; J: TRBJ1-1; DNA: TGTGCCAGCAGCTTCCTGATGACAGGGCGGAACACTGAAGCTTTCTTT; CDR3: CASSFLMTGRNTEAFF
V: TRBV4-3; length: 17; D: TRBD2; size: NA; J: TRBJ2-7; DNA: TGCGCCAGCAGCCAAGCTCGCGGACTAGCGGGAGAGGGCGAGCAGTACTTC; CDR3: CASSQARGLAGEGEQYF
V: TRBV4-1; length: 12; D: NA; size: NA; J: TRBJ2-1; DNA: TGCGCCAGCAGCCAAGATCGACTCCAGCAGTTCTTC; CDR3: CASSQDRLQQFF
V: TRBV5-1; length: 14; D: NA; size: NA; J: TRBJ2-5; DNA: TGCGCCAGCAGCTTGCTGGATCTGAAGGAGACCCAGTACTTC; CDR3: CASSLLDLKETQYF
V: TRBV23-1; length: 13; D: NA; size: NA; J: TRBJ2-7; DNA: TGCGCCAGCAGCAACAGTAGCAGGTTCAGGCAGTACTTC; CDR3: CASSNSSRFRQYF
V: TRBV28; length: 16; D: NA; size: NA; J: TRBJ2-5; DNA: TGTGCCAGCATGGAAGGGAGGATTTCGTCGGCCCTAGCCCAGTACTTC; CDR3: CASMEGRISSALAQYF
V: TRBV2; length: 14; D: TRBD1; size: NA; J: TRBJ1-3; DNA: TGTGCCAGCAGTCCGGGACAGGGGACAAACACCATATATTTT; CDR3: CASSPGQGTNTIYF
V: TRBV7-9; length: 14; D: NA; size: NA; J: TRBJ1-1; DNA: TGTGCCAGCACCCCAACTAAGGGGGACACTGAAGCTTTCTTT; CDR3: CASTPTKGDTEAFF
V: TRBV18; length: 13; D: NA; size: NA; J: TRBJ2-3; DNA: TGTGCCAGCTCACGGTCACTAGAAGATACGCAGTATTTT; CDR3: CASSRSLEDTQYF
V: TRBV19; length: 19; D: NA; size: NA; J: TRBJ2-6; DNA: TGTGCCAGTAGTACCCCCGAGGATCGGTCTTGGGCTGGGGCCAACGTCCTGACTTTC; CDR3: CASSTPEDRSWAGANVLTF
V: TRBV5-1; length: 15; D: NA; size: NA; J: TRBJ1-1; DNA: TGCGCCAGCAGCCCCGGCGGACAGAAGAACACTGAAGCTTTCTTT; CDR3: CASSPGGQKNTEAFF
V: TRBV19; length: 12; D: NA; size: NA; J: TRBJ2-2; DNA: TGTGCCAGCCGACAGGGTTCCGGGGGGCTGTTTTTT; CDR3: CASRQGSGGLFF
V: TRBV19; length: 15; D: NA; size: NA; J: TRBJ1-5; DNA: TGTGCCAGTAGTAGAGGGACGGCGGGCAATCAGCCCCAGCATTTT; CDR3: CASSRGTAGNQPQHF
V: TRBV4-2; length: 15; D: TRBD1; size: NA; J: TRBJ2-7; DNA: TGTGCCAGCAGCCCGTCGACAGGGGAGTTCTACGAGCAGTACTTC; CDR3: CASSPSTGEFYEQYF
V: TRBV9; length: 14; D: NA; size: NA; J: TRBJ1-1; DNA: TGTGCCAGCAGCCGTGAAGGACGTATCACTGAAGCTTTCTTT; CDR3: CASSREGRITEAFF
V: TRBV11-2; length: 15; D: TRBD2; size: NA; J: TRBJ2-1; DNA: TGTGCCAGCAGATACACTAGCGGCCTTTACAATGAGCAGTTCTTC; CDR3: CASRYTSGLYNEQFF
V: TRBV18; length: 17; D: TRBD2; size: NA; J: TRBJ2-3; DNA: TGTGCCAGCTCACCCCTCCCAGCTAGCGGTGTGACAGATACGCAGTATTTT; CDR3: CASSPLPASGVTDTQYF
V: TRBV18; length: 16; D: TRBD1; size: NA; J: TRBJ1-4; DNA: TGTGCCAGCTCACCGATATCGACAGGGGCTAATGAAAAACTGTTTTTT; CDR3: CASSPISTGANEKLFF
V: TRBV5-1; length: 18; D: TRBD2; size: NA; J: TRBJ2-7; DNA: TGCGCCAGCAGCCTCGTACCTACTAGCGGGAGGGGCGTCTACGAGCAGTACTTC; CDR3: CASSLVPTSGRGVYEQYF